Each of the 24 T cell receptor beta chains below was sequenced from the same sample in a study of Ad26.COV2.S vaccination and SARS-CoV-2 variants. The repertoire was sequenced with immunoSEQ multiplex PCR; TCRdb's copy has only in-frame clones and lacks some. The repertoire holds some 340,000 clones, approximately 80% seen once, with approximately 2.2% in the top ten. Indicated treatment: 15 to 20 received Ad26.COV2.S at low or high dose, single or two shots; several received placebo; per-sample allocation not given. Sampling took place 63 days after the first vaccine or placebo injection. This material consisted of peripheral blood, taken in a trial of Ad26.COV2.S vaccine versus placebo. The receptor source for this set is a person aged 18 to 65 who received the Ad26.COV2.S COVID-19 vaccine or a placebo.

This chain joins TRBV7-8 and TRBJ2-3; D possibly matches TRBD1 or TRBD2 (6 bases each). Trimming left V 6 bases short and J 7 bases short, with 14 bases between. Per the germline V gene, CDR1 is SGHVS and CDR2 is FQNEAQ. The CDR3 is made up of 13 amino acids. The CDR3 protein is CASSLGGLNTQYF. DNA for the CDR3: TGTGCCAGCAGTCTCGGGGGCTTAAATACGCAGTATTTT.

In this sample, this clone turned up once. The V and J genes are TRBV5-4 and TRBJ1-4; the D gene is possibly TRBD1 (6 bases). CDR1 SGHNT and CDR2 YYREEE come from the germline V gene (reference sequence). The CDR3 length is 15 residues. The V end was cut by 0 bases, the J end by 8 bases, with 14 bases between. In DNA form, the CDR3 reads TGTGCCAGCAGCTTGGCCAAGGGGGGCCGGGAAAAACTGTTTTTT. Translated: CASSLAKGGREKLFF.

V gene TRBV7-2 combines with J gene TRBJ2-7, with a tentative D call TRBD2 (6 bases). V was clipped by 3 bases and J by 7 bases, with 16 bases between them. This CDR3 is 14 amino acids long. CDR1 and CDR2 from the germline V gene are SGHTA and FQGNSA. The CDR3 DNA is TGTGCCAGCAGCTTCCCGGGACTCCTCGAAGAGCAGTACTTC. As protein: CASSFPGLLEEQYF.

This clone was seen just once. The CDR3 is CASSKDRARETQYF. The CDR3 DNA follows: TGCGCCAGCAGCAAGGACAGGGCTAGGGAGACCCAGTACTTC. This sequence joins TRBV4-1 and TRBJ2-5; 8 bases are shared with TRBD1. This CDR3 is built from 14 residues. The ends lost 5 bases at V and 5 bases at J; junction bases unmatched: 7. Germline V gives CDR1 MGHRA, CDR2 YSYEKL.

Only one count was recorded for this clone. The chain combines TRBV12-3 or TRBV12-4 with TRBJ2-3; no firm D call. V shed 6 bases and J shed 3 bases, with 4 bases lying between them. The CDR3 is 11 amino acids. The CDR3 reads CASSQTDTQYF. As DNA, the CDR3 is TGTGCCAGCAGCCAAACAGATACGCAGTATTTT.

The J gene is TRBJ2-2, the V gene TRBV7-7; D is perhaps TRBD1 or TRBD2 (5 bases each). Germline CDR1 and CDR2: SSHAT and FNYEAQ (reference sequence). Trimming took off 5 bases at V and 7 bases at J, with 32 bases between the two ends. This CDR3 comprises 20 residues. CDR3 coding DNA: TGTGCCAGCAGCCCGGGAATAAGAACCGGGACGCAGGAAAATATCGGGGAGCTGTTTTTT. It is translated as CASSPGIRTGTQENIGELFF.

The chain is built from TRBV11-2 and TRBJ2-7; no firm D call. In germline, CDR1 is SGHAT, CDR2 FQNNGV. Trimming removed 5 bases at V and 2 bases at J, with 19 bases between. The CDR3 length is 16 residues. The CDR3: CASSRPRAQRTYEQYF. CDR3 bases: TGTGCCAGCAGCCGTCCTAGGGCTCAAAGGACCTACGAGCAGTACTTC.

This chain joins TRBV28 and TRBJ1-1, with D maybe TRBD1 (5 bases). The CDR3 totals 13 residues. V gave up 4 bases and J gave up 6 bases, with 12 bases separating them. CDR1 is MDHEN and CDR2 is SYDVKM in the germline V gene. CDR3 bases: TGTGCCAGCAGTTGGGGGGGGAGGGCTGAAGCTTTCTTT. This encodes CASSWGGRAEAFF.

The rearrangement joins TRBV6-2 or TRBV6-3 to TRBJ2-1; TRBD2 is a possible D gene (5 bases). The germline V gene has CDR1 MNHEY and CDR2 SVGEGT. The V and J ends lost 5 bases and 9 bases respectively, with 11 bases between them. The CDR3 consists of 12 residues. The CDR3 DNA is TGTGCCAGCAGTAGAGGGTGGAGTGAGCAGTTCTTC. This gives the protein CASSRGWSEQFF.

This clone was recorded once. The chain employs TRBV7-6 and TRBJ1-3; the D gene is possibly TRBD1 (5 bases). CDR3 length: 16 amino acids. In germline, CDR1 is SGHVS, CDR2 FNYEAQ. Trimming shortened V by 1 base and J by 3 bases, and 13 bases separated the two germline ends. The CDR3 sequence: CASSLEYAGLGNTIYF. The CDR3 nucleotides read TGTGCCAGCAGCTTAGAGTATGCGGGGCTTGGAAACACCATATATTTT.

This chain connects TRBV5-1 to TRBJ1-1; D call uncertain. There are 13 residues in the CDR3. Germline CDR1 reads SGHRS; CDR2 reads YFSETQ. V lost 5 bases, J lost 5 bases, and 13 bases lay in between. CDR3 in amino acids: CASSARSETEAFF. The CDR3 DNA sequence: TGCGCCAGCAGTGCCCGGAGTGAGACTGAAGCTTTCTTT.

V gene TRBV9 combines with J gene TRBJ1-1; D remains ambiguous. The ends were cut back, 5 bases at V and 5 bases at J, with 13 bases in the middle. This CDR3 has 13 residues. Germline assignment: CDR1 SGDLS and CDR2 YYNGEE. The CDR3 DNA reads TGTGCCAGCAGTCAGAACGTCCGAACTGAAGCTTTCTTT. Protein sequence: CASSQNVRTEAFF.

The chain carries TRBV2 and TRBJ2-6; the match to TRBD1 covers 11 bases. Losses at the gene ends were 3 bases for V and 0 bases for J; bases not matched to a gene: 13. This CDR3 region has 21 residues. Germline values: CDR1 SNHLY, CDR2 FYNNEI. Here the CDR3 reads CASSDPGQGEYWVSGANVLTF. The CDR3 region has the DNA TGTGCCAGCAGTGATCCGGGACAGGGGGAGTATTGGGTCTCTGGGGCCAACGTCCTGACTTTC.

This chain connects TRBV30 to TRBJ1-2, with D perhaps TRBD1 (5 bases). Looked up from germline, CDR1 is GTSNPN and CDR2 is SVGIG (reference sequence). This CDR3 is 13 amino acids long. Trimming cost V 0 bases and J 4 bases, with 9 bases left between them. CDR3 coding DNA: TGTGCCTGGAGTGTATGGGGCAGCTATGGCTACACCTTC. It encodes CAWSVWGSYGYTF.

This clone appeared a single time. Within the sample, other DNA sequences also encode this same CDR3. This chain connects TRBV7-2 to TRBJ2-3; no definite D call. Germline CDR1 and CDR2: SGHTA and FQGNSA. V lost 0 bases to trimming and J lost 3 bases, with 4 bases between them. CDR3 length equals 13 residues. CDR3 nucleotide sequence: TGTGCCAGCAGCTTAGCTAGAACAGATACGCAGTATTTT. Translated: CASSLARTDTQYF.

This clone was recorded once. The V and J genes are TRBV20-1 and TRBJ2-1, with 9 bases matching TRBD2. Germline V lookup: CDR1 DFQATT, CDR2 SNEGSKA (reference sequence). There are 14 residues in the CDR3. Germline trimming cut 3 bases from V and 7 bases from J; bases unmatched to any gene: 7. CDR3: CSASAGGPENEQFF. Here the CDR3 DNA reads TGCAGTGCTAGTGCGGGGGGGCCTGAAAATGAGCAGTTCTTC.

The gene calls are TRBV7-6 and TRBJ2-3, with TRBD1 matching over 8 bases. Germline V gives CDR1 SGHVS, CDR2 FNYEAQ. Unmatched junction bases numbered 9, after V lost 2 bases and J lost 5 bases. The CDR3 totals 16 residues. The CDR3 DNA reads TGTGCCAGCAGCTTACAACCAGGACAGGGTGGAGATACGCAGTATTTT. This sequence encodes CASSLQPGQGGDTQYF.

This sequence joins TRBV7-9 and TRBJ2-1; a weak D match, TRBD1 (6 bases). Trimming pared 4 bases from V and 10 bases from J, leaving 14 bases between. The CDR3 length is 13 residues. Per the germline V gene, CDR1 is SEHNR and CDR2 is FQNEAQ (reference sequence). CDR3 sequence: CASSSQGFGEQFF. The CDR3 DNA reads as TGTGCCAGCAGCTCACAGGGATTCGGGGAGCAGTTCTTC.

This chain links TRBV21-1 with TRBJ1-5. TRBV21-1 is labeled a pseudogene. The CDR3 is made up of 21 amino acids. The CDR3 DNA follows: TGTGCCAGCAGCAAATCAATATCGGACCGGGCCCAAAAATATAGCAATCAGCCCCAGCATTTT. Protein: CASSKSISDRAQKYSNQPQHF.

The V and J genes are TRBV14 and TRBJ1-4; 11 bases map to TRBD1. The junction had 5 bases not matched to a gene; V was cut back by 4 bases and J by 7 bases. This CDR3 region has 15 residues. The germline V gene has CDR1 SGHDN and CDR2 FVKESK. The CDR3 sequence: CASSPRTGGFEKLFF. For the CDR3, the DNA is TGTGCCAGCAGCCCTAGGACAGGGGGCTTTGAAAAACTGTTTTTT. Supplemented by reference TRBV14 and TRBJ1-4, the full variable domain reads EAGVTQFPSHSVIEKGQTVTLRCDPISGHDNLYWYRRVMGKEIKFLLHFVKESKQDESGMPNNRFLAERTGGTYSTLKVQPAELEDSGVYFCASSPRTGGFEKLFFGSGTQLSVL.

The chain uses TRBV29-1 and TRBJ2-6; D is possibly TRBD1 or TRBD2 (5 bases each). The CDR3 spans 18 residues. Germline assignment: CDR1 SQVTM and CDR2 ANQGSEA. V lost 8 bases and J 0 bases, leaving 23 bases between the germline ends. The CDR3 region is CSCLGWEGDHSGANVLTF. CDR3 nucleotide sequence: TGCAGCTGCCTGGGTTGGGAAGGGGACCACTCTGGGGCCAACGTCCTGACTTTC.

The CDR3 reads CASSPPGDSREQYF. The CDR3 nucleotides are TGTGCCAGTAGTCCCCCGGGGGACTCAAGGGAGCAGTACTTC. The chain recombines TRBV19 with TRBJ2-7; TRBD2 might be the D (6 bases). Germline V CDR1 and CDR2: LNHDA, SQIVND (reference sequence). The V end was cut by 5 bases, the J end by 7 bases, with 18 bases between. CDR3 length equals 14 residues.

This chain links TRBV11-2 with TRBJ2-1; TRBD1 agrees at 10 bases. From germline, CDR1 is SGHAT and CDR2 FQNNGV. With 2 bases clipped from V and 5 bases from J, the junction kept 6 bases outside the gene matches. This CDR3 spans 16 amino acids. The CDR3, as DNA: TGTGCCAGCAGCTTATCGGGTGGGACAGGGGACAATGAGCAGTTCTTC. Its protein is CASSLSGGTGDNEQFF.

This clone appeared a single time. The chain uses TRBV7-2 and TRBJ2-1; 9 bases map to TRBD2. The CDR3 is 16 amino acids. V lost 0 bases, J lost 3 bases, and 3 bases stayed unmatched. CDR1 and CDR2 (germline): SGHTA, FQGNSA. This CDR3 reads CASSLASGGYYNEQFF. The DNA for the CDR3 is TGTGCCAGCAGCTTAGCTAGCGGGGGCTACTACAATGAGCAGTTCTTC.